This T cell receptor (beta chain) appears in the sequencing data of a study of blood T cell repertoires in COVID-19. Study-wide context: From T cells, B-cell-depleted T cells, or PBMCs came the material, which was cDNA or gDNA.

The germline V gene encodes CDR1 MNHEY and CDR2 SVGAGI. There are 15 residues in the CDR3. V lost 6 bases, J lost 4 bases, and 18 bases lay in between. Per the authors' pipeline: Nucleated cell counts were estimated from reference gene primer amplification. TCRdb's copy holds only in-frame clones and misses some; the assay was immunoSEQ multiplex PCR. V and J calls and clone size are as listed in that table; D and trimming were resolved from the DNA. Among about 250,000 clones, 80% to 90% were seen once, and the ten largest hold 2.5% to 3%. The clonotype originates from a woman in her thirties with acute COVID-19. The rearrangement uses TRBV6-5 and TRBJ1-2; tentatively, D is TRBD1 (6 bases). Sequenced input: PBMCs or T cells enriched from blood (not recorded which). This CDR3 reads CASSKNGGPGYGYTF. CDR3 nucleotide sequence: TGTGCCAGCAGCAAAAACGGGGGGCCGGGCTATGGCTACACCTTC.